These T cell receptor beta chains were read from a single sample in a study of blood T cells in healthy people across ages. TCRdb processed the 5' RACE reads anew with MiXCR; each CDR3 protein has one entry. The sample holds under 800,000 distinct CDR3 sequences, approximately 39% seen once. Sequencing input: blood. The origin of the receptors is a woman aged 55-69 years in good health. Each CDR3 is given with its conserved first and last residue. D genes are given only for firm matches. The size of a clone is reported for some rows only, either as once, few or many, or as a class for expanded clones.

V gene,D gene,J gene,clone size,CDR3 DNA,CDR3 protein
TRBV7-3,TRBD1,TRBJ2-1,.,TGTGCCAGCAGTACAGGGGGCCCCTACAATGAGCAGTTCTTC,CASSTGGPYNEQFF
TRBV2,.,TRBJ1-1,.,TGTGCCAGCAGACCCGACGGAGAAAACACTGAAGCTTTCTTT,CASRPDGENTEAFF
TRBV18,TRBD1,TRBJ1-4,.,TGTGCCGGCTCACCACGGACAGGTGAAAAACTGTTTTTT,CAGSPRTGEKLFF
TRBV3-1,.,TRBJ2-5,.,TGTGCCAGCAGCCAAGGACCATGGATAGGGCAGTACTTC,CASSQGPWIGQYF
TRBV12-3/TRBV12-4,.,TRBJ1-5,.,TGTGCCAGCAGTACCCAATGGGGGAATCAGCCCCAGCATTTT,CASSTQWGNQPQHF
TRBV29-1,TRBD2,TRBJ2-1,.,TGCAGCGCTGGTTCTCGACGGTCCGGGGGGAATGAGCAGTTCTTC,CSAGSRRSGGNEQFF
TRBV20-1,TRBD1,TRBJ1-4,few,TGCAGTGCCGTCCCCCCGGGACAGGATAGAGAAAAACTGTTTTTT,CSAVPPGQDREKLFF
TRBV3-1,.,TRBJ1-2,few,TGTGCCAGCAGCCAGGGGGGAGCTTCTTCGGACTATGGCTACACCTTC,CASSQGGASSDYGYTF
TRBV6-5,.,TRBJ2-7,once,TGTGCCAGCAGGGGATTTTCCTACAATGAGCAGTACTTC,CASRGFSYNEQYF
TRBV5-1,.,TRBJ2-2,few,TGCGCCAGCAGCACACGACTAGTAGCCACCGGGGAGCTGTTTTTT,CASSTRLVATGELFF
TRBV9,TRBD1,TRBJ2-7,.,TGTGCCAGCAGCGTAGGGGCCGGGACAGCCTACGAGCAGTACTTC,CASSVGAGTAYEQYF
TRBV20-1,TRBD1,TRBJ2-5,.,TGCAGTGCTTCCGGGACAGGGATTACGAGTCGGGAGACCCAGTACTTC,CSASGTGITSRETQYF
TRBV7-2,TRBD2,TRBJ2-7,few,TGTGCCAGCAGCGCCTCTAGCGGGGGCTTATACGAGCAGTACTTC,CASSASSGGLYEQYF
TRBV7-2,TRBD1,TRBJ2-7,many,TGTGCCAGCAGCCCGGGACAGGGGCCCTACGAGCAGTACTTC,CASSPGQGPYEQYF
TRBV5-5,.,TRBJ2-6,.,TGTGCCAGCAGCTTGGACGTATCCGGGGCCAACGTCCGGACTTTC,CASSLDVSGANVRTF
TRBV19,.,TRBJ2-7,once,TGTGCCAGTAGGACCCAGGGTTCCGAGCAGTACTTC,CASRTQGSEQYF
TRBV7-2,.,TRBJ2-5,.,TGTGCCAGCAGCTTAGGGGTACCGGAGACCCAGTACTTC,CASSLGVPETQYF
TRBV5-1,TRBD2,TRBJ2-1,.,TGCGCCAGCAGTCCAGTCCCGGGACTAGCGGGGGGGCTCGGGGAGCAGTTCTTC,CASSPVPGLAGGLGEQFF
TRBV6-2/TRBV6-3,TRBD1,TRBJ2-4,.,TGTGCCAGCAGTTACGGGGGACAGGGGGCCGGCATTCAGTACTTC,CASSYGGQGAGIQYF
TRBV20-1,.,TRBJ2-1,.,TGCAGTGCTAGAGAACAGGACTACAATGAGCAGTTCTTC,CSAREQDYNEQFF
TRBV3-1,.,TRBJ2-5,.,TGTGCCAGCAGCCGGATTGGGGGGCAAGAGACCCAGTACTTC,CASSRIGGQETQYF
TRBV12-3/TRBV12-4,.,TRBJ2-1,many,TGTGCCAGCAGTTCAGGAACGAGCAATGAGCAGTTCTTC,CASSSGTSNEQFF